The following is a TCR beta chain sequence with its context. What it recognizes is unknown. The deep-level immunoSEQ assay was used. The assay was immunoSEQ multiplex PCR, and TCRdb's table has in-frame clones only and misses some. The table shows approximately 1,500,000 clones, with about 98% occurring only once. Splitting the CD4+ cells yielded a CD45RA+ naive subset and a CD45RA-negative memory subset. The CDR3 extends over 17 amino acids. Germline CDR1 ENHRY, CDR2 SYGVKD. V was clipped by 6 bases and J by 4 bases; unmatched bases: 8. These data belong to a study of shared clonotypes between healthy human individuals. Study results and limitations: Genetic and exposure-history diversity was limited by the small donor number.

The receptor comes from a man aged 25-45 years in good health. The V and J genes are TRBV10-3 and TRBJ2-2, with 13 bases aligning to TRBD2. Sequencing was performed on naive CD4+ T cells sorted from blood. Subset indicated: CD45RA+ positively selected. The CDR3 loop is CAISNSRLAGGTGELFF. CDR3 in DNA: TGTGCCATCAGCAACTCCCGACTAGCGGGGGGCACCGGGGAGCTGTTTTTT.